This T cell receptor (beta chain) was found in a study of Graves' ophthalmopathy and Graves' hyperthyroidism. Overall study: Ophthalmopathy not arising within 18 months of follow-up defined hyperthyroidism as stable. Findings and limits, study-wide: Stable hyperthyroidism and ophthalmopathy were told apart by a 13-signature model, which achieved approximately 87% sensitivity and approximately 82% specificity.

Aged 18 to 65, hyperthyroidism patients had been newly diagnosed, with under 2 months' duration. Physicians reached a diagnosis by relying on clinical symptoms, serum thyroxine, TRAb, thyroid ultrasound and orbital computed tomography. The sample holds a few counts of this clonotype. Its antigen is not identified. TCR beta CDR3 amplification used RNA transcripts. First-round RT-PCR used HTBI primers; second-round multiplex PCR followed. TCRdb reanalysed the multiplex PCR reads using MiXCR and keeps one entry per CDR3 protein. The sample lists about 1.1 million distinct CDR3 sequences; approximately 35% were seen once. The sample consisted of peripheral blood or thyroid tissue (not recorded which). This receptor was identified in an adult man with Graves' hyperthyroidism.

CDR3 amino acids: CASSPRPGEQYF. CDR3 DNA: TGTGCCAGCAGCCCACGGCCAGGCGAGCAGTACTTC. V usage is TRBV28 and J usage is TRBJ2-7, with unresolved D. Germline lookup yields CDR1 MDHEN and CDR2 SYDVKM. The CDR3 totals 12 residues. Trimming cost V 6 bases and J 6 bases, with 12 bases left between them.